These 9 T cell receptor beta chains were all obtained from the same sample, sequenced in a study of T cells in localized non-small cell lung cancer (dated by TCRdb to the early 2020s). Libraries were built with the immunoSEQ multiplex PCR assay. The table comes from immuneACCESS by way of TCRdb, which keeps in-frame sequences with V and J called. Part of the clones is missing from these tables; in studies checked, under half for an unresolved V gene and the rest for unknown reasons. This sample lists over 750 clones; about a fifth were detected once. About a fifth of the sample goes to the ten largest clones. This material consisted of normal lung tissue next to the tumor, taken before any cancer treatment. These receptors were obtained from a man aged 35 to 69 with stage III lung adenocarcinoma.

This clone qualifies as medium-sized. The rearrangement links TRBV11-3 to TRBJ2-7; 11 nucleotides match TRBD2. This CDR3 region has 14 residues. Germline trimming cut 5 bases from V and 3 bases from J; bases unmatched to any gene: 3. Germline V gene lookup returns CDR1 SGHNT and CDR2 YENEEA. CDR3 sequence reads: CASSPGTSGYEQYF. CDR3 DNA sequence: TGTGCCAGCAGCCCTGGGACTAGCGGCTACGAGCAGTACTTC.

This clone ranks as medium-sized. The chain couples TRBV11-3 to TRBJ2-7; unclear D gene. The germline gives CDR1 SGHNT, CDR2 YENEEA. The length of the CDR3 is 14 residues. The V end was cut by 5 bases, the J end by 5 bases, with 16 bases between. The CDR3 DNA reads TGTGCCAGCAGCCCAGAGGTGAGCGAACACGAGCAGTACTTC. Translating gives CASSPEVSEHEQYF.

This clone is deemed large (0.1 to 1%). J is TRBJ2-2 and V is TRBV11-3; D is ambiguous. CDR1 is SGHNT and CDR2 is YENEEA in the germline V gene. V lost 3 bases and J lost 2, with 10 bases in between. This CDR3 has 15 amino acids. CDR3 sequence (DNA): TGTGCCAGCAGCTTCGACACCTACAACACCGGGGAGCTGTTTTTT. Translation gives CASSFDTYNTGELFF.

This clone was counted between two and nine times. This chain uses TRBV19 with TRBJ1-1; the D gene is possibly TRBD1 (6 bases). This CDR3 spans 14 amino acids. Germline CDR1 is LNHDA and CDR2 is SQIVND (reference sequence). The V and J ends lost 5 bases and 0 bases respectively, with 10 bases between them. This CDR3 reads CASSPDRLNTEAFF. The DNA of the CDR3 is TGTGCCAGTAGTCCGGACAGATTGAACACTGAAGCTTTCTTT.

As to this clone: The junction differs from germline at one of its ends, possibly a read error. X marks the residue encoded by a base that is unread or ambiguous. The rearrangement joins TRBV6-1 to TRBJ2-6, with D perhaps TRBD1 (5 bases). This CDR3 has 15 amino acids. Germline assignment: CDR1 MNHNS and CDR2 SASEGT. CDR3 coding DNA: TGTGCCAGCAGTGAAGGGGGCTCTGRGGCCAACGTCCTGACTTTC. Amino acids: CASSEGGSXANVLTF.

The chain combines TRBV5-1 with TRBJ1-1; D not certain. This CDR3 spans 16 amino acids. CDR1 is SGHRS and CDR2 is YFSETQ in the germline V gene. V was shortened by 4 bases and J by 0 bases, with 16 bases between the two germline ends. The CDR3 coding sequence is TGCGCCAGCAGCGACTTGCGTTTCTCCTTGAACACTGAAGCTTTCTTT. Encoded protein: CASSDLRFSLNTEAFF.

In this sample, this clone turned up a few times. This chain joins TRBV11-3 and TRBJ2-3; TRBD1 agrees at 8 bases. Trimming at V came to 1 base and at J to 5 bases, leaving 5 bases not matched to a gene. The CDR3 contains 15 residues. CDR1 and CDR2 (germline): SGHNT, YENEEA. The CDR3 DNA follows: TGTGCCAGCAGCTTAGGCAGGGGGCTCGGAGATACGCAGTATTTT. Translation gives CASSLGRGLGDTQYF. The full variable domain, with the rest looked up from reference TRBV11-3 and TRBJ2-3, is EAGVVQSPRYKIIEKKQPVAFWCNPISGHNTLYWYLQNLGQGPELLIRYENEEAVDDSQLPKDRFSAERLKGVDSTLKIQPAELGDSAVYLCASSLGRGLGDTQYFGPGTRLTVL.

This clone was picked up one time. The chain couples TRBV29-1 to TRBJ2-3; 8 bases match TRBD2. The germline V gene encodes CDR1 SQVTM and CDR2 ANQGSEA. The CDR3 has 14 residues. After removal of 3 bases from V and 1 base from J, the junction contained 3 bases not matched to a gene. The DNA for the CDR3 is TGCAGCGTTGAGATGCGGGGGGGCACAGATACGCAGTATTTT. As protein: CSVEMRGGTDTQYF.

V and J are TRBV11-3 and TRBJ1-5, with 8 positions matching TRBD1. The germline gives CDR1 SGHNT, CDR2 YENEEA. Losses at the gene ends were 1 base for V and 4 bases for J; bases not matched to a gene: 6. The CDR3 covers 16 residues. This chain's CDR3 is CASSLVLDRVNQPQHF. The DNA for the CDR3 is TGTGCCAGCAGCTTAGTGTTGGACAGGGTAAATCAGCCCCAGCATTTT.